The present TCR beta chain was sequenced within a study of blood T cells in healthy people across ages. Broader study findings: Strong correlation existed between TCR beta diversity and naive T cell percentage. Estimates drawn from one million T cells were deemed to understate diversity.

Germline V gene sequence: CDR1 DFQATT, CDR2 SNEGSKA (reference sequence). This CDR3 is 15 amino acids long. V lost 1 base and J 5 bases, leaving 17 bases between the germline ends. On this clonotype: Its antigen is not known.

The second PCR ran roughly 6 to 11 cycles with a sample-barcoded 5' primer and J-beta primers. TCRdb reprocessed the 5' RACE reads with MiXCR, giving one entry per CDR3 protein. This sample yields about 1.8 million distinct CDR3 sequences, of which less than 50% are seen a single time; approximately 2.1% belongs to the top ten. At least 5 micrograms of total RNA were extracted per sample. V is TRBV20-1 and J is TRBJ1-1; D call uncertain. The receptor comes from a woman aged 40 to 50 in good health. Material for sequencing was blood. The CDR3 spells CSARAGETPLTEAFF. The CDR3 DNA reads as TGCAGTGCTAGAGCCGGGGAAACCCCATTGACTGAAGCTTTCTTT.